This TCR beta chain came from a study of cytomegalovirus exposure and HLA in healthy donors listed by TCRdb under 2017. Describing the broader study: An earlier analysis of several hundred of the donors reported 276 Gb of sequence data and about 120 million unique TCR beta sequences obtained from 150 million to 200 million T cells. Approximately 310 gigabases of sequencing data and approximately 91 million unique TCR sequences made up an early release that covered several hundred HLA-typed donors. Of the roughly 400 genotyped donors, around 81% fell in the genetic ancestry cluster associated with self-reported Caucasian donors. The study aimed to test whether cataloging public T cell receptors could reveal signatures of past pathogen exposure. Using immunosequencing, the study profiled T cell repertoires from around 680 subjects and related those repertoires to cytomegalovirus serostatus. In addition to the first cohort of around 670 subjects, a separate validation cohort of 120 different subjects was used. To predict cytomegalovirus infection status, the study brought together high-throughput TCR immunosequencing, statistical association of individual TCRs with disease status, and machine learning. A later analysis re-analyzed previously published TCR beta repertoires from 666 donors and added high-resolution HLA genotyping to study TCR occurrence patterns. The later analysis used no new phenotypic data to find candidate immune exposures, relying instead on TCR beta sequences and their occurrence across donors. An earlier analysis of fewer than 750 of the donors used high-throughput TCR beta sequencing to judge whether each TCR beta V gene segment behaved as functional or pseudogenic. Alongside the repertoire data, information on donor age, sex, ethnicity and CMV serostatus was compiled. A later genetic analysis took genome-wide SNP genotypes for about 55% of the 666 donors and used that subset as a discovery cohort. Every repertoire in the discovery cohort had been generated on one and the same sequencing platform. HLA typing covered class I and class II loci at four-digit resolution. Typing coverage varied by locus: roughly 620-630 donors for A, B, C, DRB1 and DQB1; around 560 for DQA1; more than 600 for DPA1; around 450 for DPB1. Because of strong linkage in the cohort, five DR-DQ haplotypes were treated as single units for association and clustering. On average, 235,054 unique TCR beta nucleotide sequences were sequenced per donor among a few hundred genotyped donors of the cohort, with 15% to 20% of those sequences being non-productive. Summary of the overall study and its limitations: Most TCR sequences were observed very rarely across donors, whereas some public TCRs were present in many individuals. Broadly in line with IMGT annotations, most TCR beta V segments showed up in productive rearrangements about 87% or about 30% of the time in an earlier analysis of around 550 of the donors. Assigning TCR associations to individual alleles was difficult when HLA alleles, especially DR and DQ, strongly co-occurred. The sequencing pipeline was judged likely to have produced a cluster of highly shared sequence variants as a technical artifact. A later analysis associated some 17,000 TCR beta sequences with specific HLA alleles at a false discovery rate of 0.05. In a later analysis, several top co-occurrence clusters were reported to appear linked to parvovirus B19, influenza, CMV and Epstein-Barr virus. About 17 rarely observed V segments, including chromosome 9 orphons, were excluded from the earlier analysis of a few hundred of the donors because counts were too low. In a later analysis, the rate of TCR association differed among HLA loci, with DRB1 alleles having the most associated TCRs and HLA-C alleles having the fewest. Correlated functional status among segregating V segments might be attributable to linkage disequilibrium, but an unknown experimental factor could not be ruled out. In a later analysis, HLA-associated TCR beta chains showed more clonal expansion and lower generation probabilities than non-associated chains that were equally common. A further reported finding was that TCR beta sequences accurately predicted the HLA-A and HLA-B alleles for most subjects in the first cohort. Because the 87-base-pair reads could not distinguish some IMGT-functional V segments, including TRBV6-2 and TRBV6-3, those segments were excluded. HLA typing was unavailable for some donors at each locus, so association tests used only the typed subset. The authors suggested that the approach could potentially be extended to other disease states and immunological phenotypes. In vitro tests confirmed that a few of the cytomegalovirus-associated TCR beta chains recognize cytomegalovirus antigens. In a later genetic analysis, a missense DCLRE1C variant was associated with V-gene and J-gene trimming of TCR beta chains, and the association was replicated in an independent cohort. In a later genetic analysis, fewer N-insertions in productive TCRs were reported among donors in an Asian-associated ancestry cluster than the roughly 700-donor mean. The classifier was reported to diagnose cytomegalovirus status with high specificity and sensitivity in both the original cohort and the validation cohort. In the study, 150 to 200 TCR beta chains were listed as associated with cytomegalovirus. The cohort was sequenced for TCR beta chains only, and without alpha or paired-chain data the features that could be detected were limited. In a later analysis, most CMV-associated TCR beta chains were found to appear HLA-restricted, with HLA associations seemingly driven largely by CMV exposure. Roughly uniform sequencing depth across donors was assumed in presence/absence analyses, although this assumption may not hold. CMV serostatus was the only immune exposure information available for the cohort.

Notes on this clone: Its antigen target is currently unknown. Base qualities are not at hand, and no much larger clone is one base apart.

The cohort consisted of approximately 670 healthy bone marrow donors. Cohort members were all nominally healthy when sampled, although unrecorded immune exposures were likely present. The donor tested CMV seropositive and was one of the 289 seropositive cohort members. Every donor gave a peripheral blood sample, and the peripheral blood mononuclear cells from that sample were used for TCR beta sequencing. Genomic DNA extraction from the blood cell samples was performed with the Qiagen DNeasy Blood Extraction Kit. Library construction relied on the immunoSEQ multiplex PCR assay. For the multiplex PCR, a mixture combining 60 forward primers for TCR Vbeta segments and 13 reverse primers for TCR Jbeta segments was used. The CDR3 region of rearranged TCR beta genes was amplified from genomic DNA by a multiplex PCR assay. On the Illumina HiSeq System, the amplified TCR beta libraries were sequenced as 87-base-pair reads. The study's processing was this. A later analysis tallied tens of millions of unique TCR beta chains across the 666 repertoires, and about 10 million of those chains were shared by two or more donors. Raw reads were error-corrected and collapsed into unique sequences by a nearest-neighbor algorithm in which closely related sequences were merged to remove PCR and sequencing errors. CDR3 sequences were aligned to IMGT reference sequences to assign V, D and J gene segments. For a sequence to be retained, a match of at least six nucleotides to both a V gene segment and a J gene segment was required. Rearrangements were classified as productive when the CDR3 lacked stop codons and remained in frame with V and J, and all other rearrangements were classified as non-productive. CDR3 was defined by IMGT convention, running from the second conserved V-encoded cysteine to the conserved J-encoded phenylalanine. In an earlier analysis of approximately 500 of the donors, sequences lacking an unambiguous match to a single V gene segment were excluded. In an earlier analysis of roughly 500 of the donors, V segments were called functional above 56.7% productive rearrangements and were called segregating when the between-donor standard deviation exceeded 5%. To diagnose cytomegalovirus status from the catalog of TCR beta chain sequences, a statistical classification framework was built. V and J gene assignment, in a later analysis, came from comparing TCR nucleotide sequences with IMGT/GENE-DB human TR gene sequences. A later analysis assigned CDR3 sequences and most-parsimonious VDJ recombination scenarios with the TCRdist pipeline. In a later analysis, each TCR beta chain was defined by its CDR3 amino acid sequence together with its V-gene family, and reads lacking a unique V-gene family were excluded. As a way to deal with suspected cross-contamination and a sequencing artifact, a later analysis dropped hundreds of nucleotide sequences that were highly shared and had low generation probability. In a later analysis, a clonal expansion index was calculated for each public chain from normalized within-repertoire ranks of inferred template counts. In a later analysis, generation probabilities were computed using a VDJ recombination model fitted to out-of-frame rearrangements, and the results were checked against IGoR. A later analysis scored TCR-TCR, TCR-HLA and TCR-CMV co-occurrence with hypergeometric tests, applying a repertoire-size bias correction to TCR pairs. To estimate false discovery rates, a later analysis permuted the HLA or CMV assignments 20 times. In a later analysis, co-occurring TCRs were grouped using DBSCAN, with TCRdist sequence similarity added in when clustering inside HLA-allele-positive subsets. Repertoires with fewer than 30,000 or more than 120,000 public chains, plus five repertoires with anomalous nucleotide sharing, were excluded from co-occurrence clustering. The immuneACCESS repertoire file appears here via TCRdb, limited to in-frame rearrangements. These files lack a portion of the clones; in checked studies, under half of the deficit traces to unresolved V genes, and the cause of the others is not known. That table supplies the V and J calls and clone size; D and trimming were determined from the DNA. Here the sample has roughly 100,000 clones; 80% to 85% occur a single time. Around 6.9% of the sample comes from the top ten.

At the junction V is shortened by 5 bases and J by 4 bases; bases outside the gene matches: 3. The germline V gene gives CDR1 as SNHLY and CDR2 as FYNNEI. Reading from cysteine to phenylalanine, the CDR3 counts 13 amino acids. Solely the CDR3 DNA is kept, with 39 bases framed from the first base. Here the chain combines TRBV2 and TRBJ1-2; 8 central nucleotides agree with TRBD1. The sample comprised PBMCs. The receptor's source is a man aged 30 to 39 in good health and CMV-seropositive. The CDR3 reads CASSLDRAYGYTF. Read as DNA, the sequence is TGTGCCAGCAGTCTGGACAGGGCCTATGGCTACACCTTC. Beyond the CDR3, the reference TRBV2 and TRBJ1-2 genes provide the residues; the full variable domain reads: EPEVTQTPSHQVTQMGQEVILRCVPISNHLYFYWYRQILGQKVEFLVSFYNNEISEKSEIFDDQFSVERPDGSNFTLKIRSTKLEDSAMYFCASSLDRAYGYTFGSGTRLTVV.